This T cell receptor (beta chain) was observed in a study of cytomegalovirus exposure and HLA in healthy donors. V was trimmed by 3 bases and J by 0 bases, leaving 8 bases between them. The CDR3 is made up of 14 amino acids. Germline values: CDR1 KGHSH, CDR2 LQKENI. As to this clone: What it binds is unknown.

Findings of the study overall: Reports indicated that the classifier achieved high specificity and sensitivity in diagnosing cytomegalovirus status. In a later analysis, CMV-associated beta chains were mostly HLA-associated, it appeared. Earlier findings revealed that most TCR beta V segments proved productive either about 90% or about 30% of the time. Trimming of TCR beta V- and J-genes showed a link, identified in a later analysis, to a missense DCLRE1C variant.

Primers for the PCR totalled 60 Vbeta and 13 Jbeta. The protocol was immunoSEQ multiplex PCR, while the TCRdb copy is restricted to in-frame clones and leaves out a portion. The sample lists about 140,000 clones, about 80% seen once, with roughly 14% in the top ten. The V gene is TRBV18, the J gene TRBJ1-1, with D tentatively TRBD1 (5 bases). Sequenced material: PBMCs. The TCR originated in a woman in her forties in good health and CMV-seronegative. CDR3 sequence reads: CASSPGRLNTEAFF. In nucleotides, the CDR3 is TGTGCCAGCTCACCGGGGCGGCTGAACACTGAAGCTTTCTTT.